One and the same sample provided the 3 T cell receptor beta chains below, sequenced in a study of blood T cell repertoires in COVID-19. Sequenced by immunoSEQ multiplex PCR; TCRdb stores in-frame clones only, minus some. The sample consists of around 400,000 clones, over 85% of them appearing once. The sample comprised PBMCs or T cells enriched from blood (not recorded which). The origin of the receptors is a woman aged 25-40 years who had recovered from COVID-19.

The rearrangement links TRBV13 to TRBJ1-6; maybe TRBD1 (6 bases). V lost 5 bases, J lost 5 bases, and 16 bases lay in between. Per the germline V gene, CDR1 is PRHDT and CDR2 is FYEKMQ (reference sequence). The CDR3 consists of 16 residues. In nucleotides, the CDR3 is TGTGCCAGCAGCCCGAGAGAGGGACATAATAATTCACCCCTCCACTTT. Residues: CASSPREGHNNSPLHF.

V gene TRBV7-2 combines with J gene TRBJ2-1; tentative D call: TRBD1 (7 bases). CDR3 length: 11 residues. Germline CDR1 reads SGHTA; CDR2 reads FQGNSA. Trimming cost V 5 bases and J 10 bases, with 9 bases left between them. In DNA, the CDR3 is TGTGCCAGCAGCCCAGGGGGGGAGCAGTTCTTC. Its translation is CASSPGGEQFF.

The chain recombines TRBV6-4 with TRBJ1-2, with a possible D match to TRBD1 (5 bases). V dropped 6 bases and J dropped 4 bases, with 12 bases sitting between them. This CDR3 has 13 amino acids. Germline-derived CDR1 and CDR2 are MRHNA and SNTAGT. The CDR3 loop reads CASRNSGGYGYTF. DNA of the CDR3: TGTGCCAGCAGAAACAGCGGGGGCTATGGCTACACCTTC.